The present T cell receptor (beta chain) was sequenced within a study of blood T cell repertoires in COVID-19. For the study at large: From T cells, B-cell-depleted T cells, or PBMCs came the material, which was cDNA or gDNA.

In the authors' workflow: Reference gene primer amplification gave estimated nucleated cell counts. Measured with immunoSEQ multiplex PCR; TCRdb has only the in-frame clones, and not every one. The V and J calls and clone size were taken over from that table, and D and trimming were inferred from the DNA. The repertoire holds approximately 300,000 clones, with 90% as singletons. With V trimmed by 2 bases and J by 5 bases, 11 bases remained unmatched. This CDR3 spans 16 amino acids. Germline V CDR1 and CDR2: SGHNT, YYREEE (reference sequence). The V gene is TRBV5-4, the J gene TRBJ2-5; TRBD1 matches 8 bases. This TCR was recovered from a woman between 18 and 29 years old with acute COVID-19. Sequenced sample: PBMCs or T cells enriched from blood (not recorded which). The CDR3 protein is CASSLRTGSIFETQYF. DNA for the CDR3: TGTGCCAGCAGCTTACGGACAGGGTCAATCTTCGAGACCCAGTACTTC.